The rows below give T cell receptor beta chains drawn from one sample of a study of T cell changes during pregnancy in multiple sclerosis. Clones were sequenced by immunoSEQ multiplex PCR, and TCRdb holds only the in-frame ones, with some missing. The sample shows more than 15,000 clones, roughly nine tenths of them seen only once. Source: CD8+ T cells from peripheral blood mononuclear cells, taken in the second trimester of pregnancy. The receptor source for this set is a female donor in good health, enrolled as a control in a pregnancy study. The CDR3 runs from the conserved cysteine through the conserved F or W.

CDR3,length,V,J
CAIDGGVNGYTF,12,TRBV5-4,TRBJ1-2
CASSLTGNTEAFF,13,TRBV28,TRBJ1-1
CASSKHSQNTGELFF,15,TRBV11-2,TRBJ2-2
CATSGPDRDGETQYF,15,TRBV15,TRBJ2-5
CASSSLGLSPSNYGYTF,17,TRBV25-1,TRBJ1-2
CASSDAREFNEKLFF,15,TRBV6-1,TRBJ1-4
CAAVRGREGETQYF,14,TRBV2,TRBJ2-5
CASSLRTGGLSSYEQYF,17,TRBV5-1,TRBJ2-7
CASMGQGWTEAFF,13,TRBV2,TRBJ1-1
CASNNPPSGANVLTF,15,TRBV5-4,TRBJ2-6
CASLGAGDPYEQYF,14,TRBV2,TRBJ2-7
CGSRRGAKNIQYF,13,TRBV21-1,TRBJ2-4
CASSVSRGTDTQYF,14,TRBV9,TRBJ2-3
CATETAQELFF,11,TRBV7-9,TRBJ2-2
CASSDHREPPYEQYF,15,TRBV2,TRBJ2-7
CASSPRGASYEQYF,14,TRBV7-9,TRBJ2-7
CASSSPWGRDTEAFF,15,TRBV6-6,TRBJ1-1
CATSRQGNTEAFF,13,TRBV15,TRBJ1-1
CASKGLAGDTDTQYF,15,TRBV6-1,TRBJ2-3
CASSGSEQYF,10,TRBV2,TRBJ2-7
CASRPAGVGQPQHF,14,TRBV27,TRBJ1-5
CASSGIAGEQHEQFF,15,TRBV6-4,TRBJ2-1
CAISEAGYYNEQFF,14,TRBV10-3,TRBJ2-1
CASSYIGISYEQYF,14,TRBV6-6,TRBJ2-7
CASSDEQGVSPLHF,14,TRBV6-1,TRBJ1-6
CASSPQGLAGRSGELFF,17,TRBV13,TRBJ2-2
CARVSGRASWHEQYF,15,TRBV5-1,TRBJ2-7
CSVLLAVVYNEQFF,14,TRBV29-1,TRBJ2-1
CASSKEMERRGGEETQYF,18,TRBV21-1,TRBJ2-5
CASSAGHYYEQYF,13,TRBV6-1,TRBJ2-7
CASSPEVAGGHYNEQFF,17,TRBV5-4,TRBJ2-1
CASSFDSVSYNEQFF,15,TRBV5-6,TRBJ2-1
CAWSVSQGGGQPQHF,15,TRBV30,TRBJ1-5
CASSLAASGGAYEQYF,16,TRBV5-8,TRBJ2-7
CASSYPPEETQYF,13,TRBV6-5,TRBJ2-5
CASSHAEGTEAFF,13,TRBV4-1,TRBJ1-1
CASSYDRVEQYF,12,TRBV7-8,TRBJ2-7
CASSKNGVGSEKLFF,15,TRBV7-9,TRBJ1-4
CASSGQLMNTEAFF,14,TRBV2,TRBJ1-1
CATSTPLTSSYEQYF,15,TRBV15,TRBJ2-7
CASSILPGMAYEQYF,15,TRBV19,TRBJ2-7
CASIGSSGSFGEQFF,15,TRBV19,TRBJ2-1
CASSLERGSTDTQYF,15,TRBV5-1,TRBJ2-3
CASSLRDRDTDTQYF,15,TRBV28,TRBJ2-3
CASSEDSHYEQYF,13,TRBV6-1,TRBJ2-7
CASTVAGNELGYTF,14,TRBV28,TRBJ1-2
CASSYGGNEQYF,12,TRBV6-5,TRBJ2-7
CASSSAGQGAAEAFF,15,TRBV25-1,TRBJ1-1
CASRLGQGDGYTF,13,TRBV6-5,TRBJ1-2